The 9 T cell receptor beta chains below were found in one sample sequenced in a study of cytomegalovirus exposure and HLA in healthy donors. 13 Jbeta primers and 60 Vbeta primers were used for the PCR. Using immunoSEQ multiplex PCR, the repertoire was profiled, and TCRdb retains in-frame clones only, with some absent. The sample records about 110,000 clones, about 68% being singletons. What was sequenced was PBMCs. Receptor source: a man aged 30-40 years in good health and CMV-seropositive.

This chain links TRBV6-6 with TRBJ1-1; 8 bases match TRBD1. The CDR3 runs 15 residues. The V gene end was trimmed by 2 bases and the J gene end by 5 bases; junction bases not matched to a gene: 7. Germline CDR1 and CDR2: MNHNY and SVGAGI (reference sequence). CDR3 bases: TGTGCCAGCAGTTACAATGACAGGGGACGAACTGAAGCTTTCTTT. It codes for CASSYNDRGRTEAFF.

The V gene is TRBV5-1, the J gene TRBJ1-5; no reliable D call. Trimming took off 2 bases at V and 4 bases at J, with 13 bases between the two ends. In germline, CDR1 is SGHRS, CDR2 YFSETQ. CDR3 size: 15 residues. The CDR3 DNA follows: TGCGCCAGCAGCTTAGCATCCGGAGCAAATCAGCCCCAGCATTTT. Translation gives CASSLASGANQPQHF. The full variable domain, its missing parts supplied by reference TRBV5-1 and TRBJ1-5, is KAGVTQTPRYLIKTRGQQVTLSCSPISGHRSVSWYQQTPGQGLQFLFEYFSETQRNKGNFPGRFSGRQFSNSRSEMNVSTLELGDSALYLCASSLASGANQPQHFGDGTRLSIL.

V usage is TRBV5-4 and J usage is TRBJ2-7, with 8 positions matching TRBD1. V was clipped by 4 bases and J by 4 bases; unmatched bases: 10. Per germline, CDR1 SGHNT and CDR2 YYREEE (reference sequence). The CDR3 runs 15 residues. The CDR3 sequence: CASSAYGTGDYEQYF. CDR3 in DNA: TGTGCCAGCAGCGCGTACGGGACAGGTGATTACGAGCAGTACTTC.

There are a few counts of this clone. The chain links TRBV5-4 to TRBJ2-5; tentative D call: TRBD1 (6 bases). Germline assignment: CDR1 SGHNT and CDR2 YYREEE (reference sequence). The CDR3 is 18 amino acids. Deletions cut 2 bases from V and 5 bases from J, with 25 bases between. The CDR3 sequence is CASSFPLSRDIGQETQYF. In DNA form, the CDR3 reads TGTGCCAGCAGCTTCCCGCTCTCCCGGGACATAGGACAGGAGACCCAGTACTTC.

This clone was seen a few times. This chain uses TRBV4-1 with TRBJ1-4; D gene ambiguous. The germline V gene encodes CDR1 MGHRA and CDR2 YSYEKL. The length of the CDR3 is 15 residues. Between the trimmed V and J ends, which lost 5 bases and 0 bases, there was a span of 10 bases. CDR3 in amino acids: CASSKPGATNEKLFF. CDR3 DNA: TGCGCCAGCAGCAAACCGGGAGCAACTAATGAAAAACTGTTTTTT.

The J gene is TRBJ1-3, the V gene TRBV5-1; D is ambiguous. The V gene lost 1 base and the J gene lost 8 bases, with 10 bases spanning the gap. CDR1 is SGHRS and CDR2 is YFSETQ in the germline V gene. The CDR3 sequence is 13 residues long. The CDR3 region is CASSLNARDTIYF. The CDR3 DNA reads TGCGCCAGCAGCTTGAATGCGAGGGACACCATATATTTT. Looking up the rest from reference TRBV5-1 and TRBJ1-3 gives the full variable domain: KAGVTQTPRYLIKTRGQQVTLSCSPISGHRSVSWYQQTPGQGLQFLFEYFSETQRNKGNFPGRFSGRQFSNSRSEMNVSTLELGDSALYLCASSLNARDTIYFGEGSWLTVV.

This clone turned up a few times. The chain employs TRBV4-1 and TRBJ2-7; D perhaps matches TRBD2 (5 bases). Germline V gives CDR1 MGHRA, CDR2 YSYEKL. This CDR3 has 12 amino acids. The CDR3 sequence is CASTGKSGEQYF. For the CDR3, the DNA is TGCGCTTCAACGGGAAAATCTGGCGAGCAGTACTTC.

This chain joins TRBV4-1 and TRBJ1-2; 9 bases line up with TRBD1. The CDR3 spans 15 residues. Germline assignment: CDR1 MGHRA and CDR2 YSYEKL. V lost 2 bases to trimming and J lost 2 bases; unmatched junction nucleotides: 3. The CDR3 sequence is CASSQPTGGNYGYTF. The CDR3 DNA reads TGCGCCAGCAGCCAACCGACAGGGGGGAACTATGGCTACACCTTC.

This clone was seen more than once but under ten times. The chain recombines TRBV7-2 with TRBJ2-5; 10 bases are shared with TRBD2. CDR1 is SGHTA and CDR2 is FQGNSA in the germline V gene. The CDR3 sequence is 14 residues long. V shed 5 bases and J 7 bases; nucleotides not matched to a gene: 7. CDR3 bases: TGTGCCAGCAGCCCAACCAGCGGGGGGGCGACCCAGTACTTC. Protein product: CASSPTSGGATQYF.